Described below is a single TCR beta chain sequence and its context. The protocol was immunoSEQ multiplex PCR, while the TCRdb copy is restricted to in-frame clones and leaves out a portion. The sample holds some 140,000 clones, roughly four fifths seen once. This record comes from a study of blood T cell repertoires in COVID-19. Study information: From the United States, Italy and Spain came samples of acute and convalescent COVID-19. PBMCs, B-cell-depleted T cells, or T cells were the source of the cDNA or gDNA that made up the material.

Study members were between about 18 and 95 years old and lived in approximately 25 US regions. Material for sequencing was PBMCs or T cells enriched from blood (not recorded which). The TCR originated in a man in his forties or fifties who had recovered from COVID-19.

CDR3 in DNA: TGTGCCAGCAGCCTTCGGGACAGGGGGCTAGGCATTCAGTACTTC. It encodes CASSLRDRGLGIQYF. This sequence joins TRBV6-2 or TRBV6-3 and TRBJ2-4; 12 nucleotides match TRBD1. CDR1 and CDR2 (germline): MNHEY, SVGEGT. V lost 6 bases, J lost 9 bases, and 9 bases stayed unmatched. The CDR3 spans 15 residues.